The 15 T cell receptor beta chains below were found in one sample sequenced in a study of T cells in Graves' hyperthyroidism and ophthalmopathy. Researchers amplified the TCR beta CDR3 regions from RNA transcripts. HTBI primers drove first-round RT-PCR of the TCR CDR3. TCRdb reprocessed the multiplex PCR reads with MiXCR, giving one entry per CDR3 protein. The data contain about 640,000 distinct CDR3 sequences, about 15% of them singletons. Source material: blood. The receptors originated from a woman in her forties or fifties with Graves' ophthalmopathy.

The chain links TRBV19 to TRBJ1-5; D gene unclear. The CDR3 runs 13 residues. The germline V gene has CDR1 LNHDA and CDR2 SQIVND (reference sequence). Trimming shortened V by 5 bases and J by 3 bases, and 8 bases separated the two germline ends. The DNA for the CDR3 is TGTGCCAGTAGTGATGTCGTCAATCAGCCCCAGCATTTT. Its protein is CASSDVVNQPQHF.

The chain carries TRBV5-1 and TRBJ1-2; unclear D gene. This CDR3 region has 14 residues. The ends were cut back, 2 bases at V and 4 bases at J, with 12 bases in the middle. Germline V gene data show CDR1 as SGHRS and CDR2 as YFSETQ. CDR3 DNA sequence: TGCGCCAGCAGCTTATACGACGGAACCTATGGCTACACCTTC. Its protein product is CASSLYDGTYGYTF.

Ten or more counts support this clonotype. V is TRBV18 and J is TRBJ1-5, with 7 positions matching TRBD1. V was pared by 4 bases and J by 3 bases, with 6 bases of the junction left unmatched. The CDR3 runs 15 residues. Looked up from germline, CDR1 is KGHSH and CDR2 is LQKENI. Here the CDR3 DNA reads TGTGCCAGCTCACGAGCCGGGACAGACAATCAGCCCCAGCATTTT. Translating it yields CASSRAGTDNQPQHF.

This clonotype has more than one count but fewer than ten. One end of the junction fails to match germline, which may point to a read error. The V call is TRBV24-1, the J call TRBJ2-7, with D hard to call. The CDR3 spans 14 residues. CDR1 and CDR2 (germline): KGHDR, SFDVKD. Written as DNA, the CDR3 is TGTGCCACCAGTGATTCCCGAGACAAATACGAGCAGTGCTTC. This codes for CATSDSRDKYEQCF.

This clonotype was seen many times. This rearrangement joins TRBV6-1 to TRBJ2-5, with TRBD1 matching over 9 bases. V shed 5 bases and J 3 bases; nucleotides not matched to a gene: 7. CDR1 and CDR2 (germline): MNHNS, SASEGT. The CDR3 covers 15 residues. In DNA, the CDR3 is TGTGCCAGCAGTTCGGGGACAGGGTTTGAAGAGACCCAGTACTTC. Translation: CASSSGTGFEETQYF.

This clonotype was seen at least ten times. The V gene is TRBV5-6, the J gene TRBJ2-2; maybe TRBD1 (6 bases). Trimming left V 5 bases short and J 1 base short, with 9 bases between. This CDR3 is 14 amino acids long. From germline, CDR1 is SGHDT and CDR2 YYEEEE. In nucleotides, the CDR3 is TGTGCCAGCAGTTTGACAGGGAACACCGGGGAGCTGTTTTTT. Translating it yields CASSLTGNTGELFF.

This clonotype was recorded at least ten times. This chain links TRBV2 with TRBJ2-7, with TRBD1 as a possible D gene (6 bases). V lost 2 bases and J 3 bases, leaving 20 bases between the germline ends. Germline values: CDR1 SNHLY, CDR2 FYNNEI. There are 17 residues in the CDR3. The CDR3 loop is CASSEPLTTGYNYEQYF. Written as DNA, the CDR3 is TGTGCCAGCAGTGAACCATTGACAACAGGGTATAACTACGAGCAGTACTTC.

This clonotype has a count of ten or more. The chain has TRBV28 and TRBJ1-2; 7 bases are shared with TRBD1. V dropped 7 bases and J dropped 4; count of bases not matched to a gene: 6. Germline V gene sequence: CDR1 MDHEN, CDR2 SYDVKM. CDR3 size: 13 residues. CDR3 region: CASTGGGSYGYTF. The DNA for the CDR3 is TGTGCCAGCACAGGGGGGGGCTCCTATGGCTACACCTTC.

This clonotype was counted between two and nine times. V and J are TRBV30 and TRBJ1-5; TRBD1 aligns across 7 bases. With V trimmed by 5 bases and J by 3 bases, 4 bases remained unmatched. This CDR3 contains 13 residues. Germline V gene sequence: CDR1 GTSNPN, CDR2 SVGIG (reference sequence). The CDR3 loop is CAWGQDDNQPQHF. CDR3 DNA sequence: TGTGCCTGGGGACAGGACGACAATCAGCCCCAGCATTTT.

This clonotype has a handful of counts. This sequence joins TRBV6-6 and TRBJ2-3; 9 nucleotides line up with TRBD2. CDR3 length: 15 residues. In germline, CDR1 is MNHNY, CDR2 SVGAGI (reference sequence). Unmatched junction bases numbered 1, after V lost 0 bases and J lost 3 bases. The CDR3 region has the DNA TGTGCCAGCAGTTACTCGGCGGGAGGGACAGATACGCAGTATTTT. Protein: CASSYSAGGTDTQYF.

This clonotype was counted at least ten times. The DNA of the CDR3 is TGTGCCAGCAGGCCGGGGGGCTCCTACGAGCAGTACTTC. Its protein product is CASRPGGSYEQYF. J is TRBJ2-7 and V is TRBV7-2, with TRBD2 matching over 7 bases. CDR1 is SGHTA and CDR2 is FQGNSA in the germline V gene. The CDR3 runs 13 residues. The J segment lost 0 bases and the V segment lost 6 bases, leaving 2 bases of the junction unmatched.

This clonotype was recorded many times. The V call is TRBV6-1, the J call TRBJ2-7; no definite D call. Trimming took 4 bases from V and 0 from J, leaving 4 bases between them. Per the germline V gene, CDR1 is MNHNS and CDR2 is SASEGT. The CDR3 loop spans 12 amino acids. In nucleotides, the CDR3 is TGTGCCAGCAGTGTGACCTCCTACGAGCAGTACTTC. This translates into CASSVTSYEQYF.

This clonotype was detected a few times. CDR3 amino acids: CASRPRPGGYEQYF. The CDR3, as DNA: TGTGCCAGCAGGCCTCGGCCAGGGGGCTACGAGCAGTACTTC. The genes are TRBV6-2 or TRBV6-3 and TRBJ2-7; TRBD1 matches at 7 bases. Looked up from germline, CDR1 is MNHEY and CDR2 is SVGEGT. V was pared by 6 bases and J by 3 bases, with 8 bases of the junction left unmatched. The CDR3 consists of 14 residues.

At least ten counts were recorded for this clonotype. The J gene is TRBJ2-1, the V gene TRBV6-2 or TRBV6-3, with D maybe TRBD1 (7 bases). Germline CDR1 and CDR2: MNHEY and SVGEGT. The V end was cut by 0 bases, the J end by 4 bases, with 19 bases between. The length of the CDR3 is 18 residues. The DNA of the CDR3 is TGTGCCAGCAGTTACTCCTCCGGGCGGAGGGGGCGGTACAATGAGCAGTTCTTC. Protein product: CASSYSSGRRGRYNEQFF.

This clonotype was seen only once. A read error may produce the germline difference seen at one junction end. The chain is built from TRBV30 and TRBJ2-7; 9 nucleotides match TRBD1. The germline V gene has CDR1 GTSNPN and CDR2 SVGIG (reference sequence). The CDR3 runs to 14 residues. DNA of the CDR3: TGTGCCTGGTTGAGACAGGGGGGCTCCCACGAGCAGTACTTC. This codes for CAWLRQGGSHEQYF.